Presented here are 20 T cell receptor beta chains from one specimen sequenced in a study of OX40 agonist ivuxolimab in advanced cancers. Library generation was performed with the immunoSEQ multiplex PCR assay. The source is immuneACCESS, and TCRdb retained only in-frame sequences with V and J called. Part of the clones is not carried over; for the studies checked, unresolved V genes explain less than half of this, and the remainder is unexplained. This sample has tens of thousands of clones in its table, and approximately 86% of those were observed once. Around 2.6% of the sample goes to the ten largest clones. The sample consisted of CD4+ or CD8+ T cells sorted from blood, taken in a trial of the OX40 agonist ivuxolimab. The receptors originated from an adult with an advanced solid tumor such as melanoma, head and neck, liver or kidney cancer.

The chain uses TRBV7-8 and TRBJ2-6; 8 bases agree with TRBD1. The CDR3 spans 16 residues. Germline trimming cut 3 bases from V and 2 bases from J; bases unmatched to any gene: 3. The V gene's germline CDR1 is SGHVS and CDR2 FQNEAQ. CDR3 sequence: CASSFTGGTGANVLTF. The DNA of the CDR3 is TGTGCCAGCAGCTTTACAGGGGGTACTGGGGCCAACGTCCTGACTTTC.

V gene TRBV11-3 combines with J gene TRBJ2-3, with 11 bases identical to TRBD2. Germline V gene lookup returns CDR1 SGHNT and CDR2 YENEEA. V shed 4 bases, J shed 4 bases, and the junction held 13 bases outside the gene matches. The CDR3 runs to 18 residues. The CDR3 DNA reads as TGTGCCAGCAGCTCCCCCTGGTTAGCGGGAGGGCCTTCAGATACGCAGTATTTT. This sequence encodes CASSSPWLAGGPSDTQYF.

V gene TRBV5-1 combines with J gene TRBJ1-6; TRBD1 matches 7 bases. CDR1 is SGHRS and CDR2 is YFSETQ in the germline V gene. This CDR3 has 15 residues. V was clipped by 2 bases and J by 7 bases; unmatched bases: 6. The CDR3, as DNA: TGCGCCAGCAGCTTCGGGGACAGCCGCAATTCACCCCTCCACTTT. It specifies CASSFGDSRNSPLHF. The variable domain in full, with the rest retrieved from reference TRBV5-1 and TRBJ1-6, is KAGVTQTPRYLIKTRGQQVTLSCSPISGHRSVSWYQQTPGQGLQFLFEYFSETQRNKGNFPGRFSGRQFSNSRSEMNVSTLELGDSALYLCASSFGDSRNSPLHFGNGTRLTVT.

The chain uses TRBV19 and TRBJ2-2; D is unresolved. Germline lookup yields CDR1 LNHDA and CDR2 SQIVND (reference sequence). Trimming removed 5 bases at V and 6 bases at J, with 22 bases between. CDR3 length equals 17 residues. The CDR3 nucleotides read TGTGCCAGTAGTGGGTTCTCTGCAGGCCGCGTTGCCGGGGAGCTGTTTTTT. Translated: CASSGFSAGRVAGELFF.

The rearrangement uses TRBV30 and TRBJ2-7; D is undetermined. Trimming left V 3 bases short and J 2 bases short, with 17 bases between. The CDR3 length is 15 residues. Germline CDR1 GTSNPN, CDR2 SVGIG (reference sequence). The CDR3 spells CAWSRIGSRPYEQYF. In DNA, the CDR3 is TGTGCCTGGAGCCGAATTGGGTCCCGGCCCTACGAGCAGTACTTC.

V usage is TRBV19 and J usage is TRBJ2-2; tentative D call: TRBD1 (5 bases). With 6 bases removed from V and 4 bases from J, the gap between germline ends came to 18 bases. CDR3 length: 16 residues. Germline CDR1 reads LNHDA; CDR2 reads SQIVND (reference sequence). CDR3 sequence: CASRVTGTLGTGELFF. For the CDR3, the DNA is TGTGCCAGTAGAGTTACAGGCACACTGGGCACCGGGGAGCTGTTTTTT.

The V and J genes are TRBV5-6 and TRBJ1-2, with 7 bases aligning to TRBD1. Looked up from germline, CDR1 is SGHDT and CDR2 is YYEEEE. The V gene end was trimmed by 1 base and the J gene end by 8 bases; junction bases not matched to a gene: 5. The CDR3 has 13 residues. CDR3 DNA sequence: TGTGCCAGCAGCTTGAGGGGGCGAGAGGGCTACACCTTC. This gives the protein CASSLRGREGYTF.

The rearrangement uses TRBV6-1 and TRBJ1-6, with 7 nucleotides matching TRBD1. This CDR3 is built from 14 residues. Germline trimming cut 4 bases from V and 7 bases from J; bases unmatched to any gene: 4. The germline V gene has CDR1 MNHNS and CDR2 SASEGT. The CDR3 region is CASSVTGANSPLHF. Here the CDR3 DNA reads TGTGCCAGCAGTGTAACAGGGGCAAATTCACCCCTCCACTTT.

This chain joins TRBV28 and TRBJ1-2; no clear D. The CDR3 sequence is 12 residues long. CDR1 is MDHEN, CDR2 SYDVKM, per germline. Trimming took 6 bases from V and 8 from J, leaving 13 bases between them. The CDR3 spells CASRRTPDGYTF. CDR3 sequence (DNA): TGTGCCAGCAGGCGGACCCCTGACGGCTACACCTTC.

The rearrangement joins TRBV6-1 to TRBJ1-6; 7 nucleotides align to TRBD1. The junction had 5 bases not matched to a gene; V was cut back by 6 bases and J by 6 bases. Germline CDR1 reads MNHNS; CDR2 reads SASEGT. This CDR3 has 14 residues. CDR3 in amino acids: CASSGTDPNSPLHF. The DNA of the CDR3 is TGTGCCAGCAGCGGGACAGATCCTAATTCACCCCTCCACTTT.

This clone has only one observation. This CDR3 is CASSLDGQGQETQYF. CDR3 DNA sequence: TGCGCCAGCAGCTTGGATGGACAGGGGCAAGAGACCCAGTACTTC. The chain has TRBV5-1 and TRBJ2-5, with 9 bases matching TRBD1. V trimming: 0 bases; J trimming: 2 bases; junction bases outside the gene matches: 2. CDR1 is SGHRS and CDR2 is YFSETQ in the germline V gene. This CDR3 has 15 residues.

This clone was recorded only once. CDR3 bases: TGTGCCAGCAGCTTGGCTTGGGGTTCCGCGGAGCGGGGAAATCAGCCCCAGCATTTT. It encodes CASSLAWGSAERGNQPQHF. V usage is TRBV5-8 and J usage is TRBJ1-5, with D unclear. The CDR3 sequence is 19 residues long. V gave up 0 bases and J gave up 4 bases, with 23 bases separating them. From germline, CDR1 is SGHTS and CDR2 YDEGEE.

The chain combines TRBV29-1 with TRBJ1-1; TRBD1 might be the D (6 bases). Between the trimmed V and J ends, which lost 4 bases and 10 bases, there was a span of 16 bases. Germline V lookup: CDR1 SQVTM, CDR2 ANQGSEA. The CDR3 spans 12 residues. CDR3 region: CSVGDTGTLAFF. The CDR3 DNA is TGCAGCGTTGGGGACACCGGGACCCTAGCTTTCTTT.

This clone was observed a few times. This chain joins TRBV11-2 and TRBJ1-1; D gene unclear. The V end lost 7 bases, the J end lost 1 base, and 19 bases lay between the germline ends. This CDR3 region has 16 residues. The V gene's germline CDR1 is SGHAT and CDR2 FQNNGV. This CDR3 is CASTSGKTIPNTEAFF. The CDR3 DNA is TGTGCCAGCACCTCGGGGAAGACTATCCCGAACACTGAAGCTTTCTTT.

The CDR3 DNA follows: TGTGCCAGCAGTGTGGGGACAGCTGGGGCCAACGTCCTGACTTTC. The encoded protein is CASSVGTAGANVLTF. V is TRBV6-1 and J is TRBJ2-6; TRBD1 matches at 7 bases. V dropped 4 bases and J dropped 2; count of bases not matched to a gene: 2. Germline CDR1 reads MNHNS; CDR2 reads SASEGT. The CDR3 length is 15 residues.

The rearrangement links TRBV11-2 to TRBJ1-4, with TRBD1 as a possible D gene (5 bases). Deletions cut 4 bases from V and 6 bases from J, with 15 bases between. This CDR3 has 15 amino acids. Germline CDR1 SGHAT, CDR2 FQNNGV. The CDR3 region is CASSSLGTPYEKLFF. The CDR3 region has the DNA TGTGCCAGCAGCTCCCTTGGGACTCCCTATGAAAAACTGTTTTTT.

The chain links TRBV19 to TRBJ2-2; tentatively, D is TRBD1 (6 bases). The V end lost 9 bases, the J end lost 0 bases, and 20 bases lay between the germline ends. The germline CDR1 and CDR2 sequences are LNHDA and SQIVND (reference sequence). The CDR3 covers 17 residues. The CDR3 nucleotides read TGTGCCAGCAAAGCCCCCTCCGGGACACCGAACACCGGGGAGCTGTTTTTT. Its protein is CASKAPSGTPNTGELFF.

V and J are TRBV25-1 and TRBJ1-6, with TRBD1 as a possible D gene (5 bases). In germline, CDR1 is MGHDK, CDR2 SYGVNS. This CDR3 has 16 amino acids. V was cut by 3 bases and J by 3 bases, with 12 bases left in between. For the CDR3, the DNA is TGTGCCAGCAGTGATGATCAGGGAAGCTATAATTCACCCCTCCACTTT. Translating gives CASSDDQGSYNSPLHF.

Only a few counts were recorded for this clone. The chain recombines TRBV5-4 with TRBJ1-6, with 7 bases identical to TRBD1. Germline CDR1 reads SGHNT; CDR2 reads YYREEE (reference sequence). This CDR3 is built from 16 residues. V trimming: 4 bases; J trimming: 5 bases; junction bases outside the gene matches: 9. Written as DNA, the CDR3 is TGTGCCAGCAGCGCCGCCCGGGACAGCGATAATTCACCCCTCCACTTT. Translating it yields CASSAARDSDNSPLHF.

This sequence joins TRBV2 and TRBJ2-5, with TRBD2 matching 11 bases. CDR1 is SNHLY and CDR2 is FYNNEI in the germline V gene. Trimming at V came to 5 bases and at J to 4 bases, leaving 12 bases not matched to a gene. The CDR3 consists of 17 residues. Written as DNA, the CDR3 is TGTGCCAGCAGTTCTTTAGCGGGGGGGCCCCCAGGAGAGACCCAGTACTTC. Amino acid sequence: CASSSLAGGPPGETQYF.